The 5 T cell receptor beta chains below come from one sample, sequenced in a study of blood T cell repertoires in COVID-19. The repertoire was sequenced with immunoSEQ multiplex PCR; TCRdb's copy has only in-frame clones and lacks some. The table lists 350,000 to 450,000 clones, less than 85% of them singletons, with roughly 3.6% in the top ten. The sample consisted of peripheral blood. These receptors all stem from a woman younger than 35 with acute or convalescent COVID-19.

For this clone: This CDR3 is also generated by other DNA sequences in the sample. This chain uses TRBV6-1 with TRBJ2-7; D is possibly TRBD1 (5 bases). Germline loops: CDR1 MNHNS, CDR2 SASEGT. This CDR3 contains 14 residues. V was clipped by 1 base and J by 4 bases, with 11 bases between them. Written as DNA, the CDR3 is TGTGCCAGCAGTGAAGTGGCAGGGAATTACGAGCAGTACTTC. Translated, it gives CASSEVAGNYEQYF.

The chain joins TRBV30 to TRBJ1-1; 7 bases align to TRBD1. J lost 0 bases, V lost 3 bases, and 4 bases had no gene match. The CDR3 totals 14 residues. From germline, CDR1 is GTSNPN and CDR2 SVGIG (reference sequence). In DNA form, the CDR3 reads TGTGCCTGGAGCCAGGGACAGCTGAACACTGAAGCTTTCTTT. This translates into CAWSQGQLNTEAFF.

The table lists this clone with a count of one. V and J are TRBV28 and TRBJ1-2, with D possibly TRBD1 on 6 matching bases. Germline values: CDR1 MDHEN, CDR2 SYDVKM. The CDR3 sequence is 12 residues long. The V end lost 7 bases, the J end lost 7 bases, and 13 bases lay between the germline ends. CDR3 bases: TGTGCCAGCAAACACAGGGAAAGTGGCTACACCTTC. This sequence encodes CASKHRESGYTF.

The chain couples TRBV27 to TRBJ2-2; possibly TRBD2 for D (6 bases). The CDR3 loop spans 13 amino acids. Per the germline V gene, CDR1 is MNHEY and CDR2 is SMNVEV (reference sequence). The V and J ends lost 1 base and 6 bases respectively, with 6 bases between them. CDR3 sequence reads: CASSLWGAGELFF. DNA for the CDR3: TGTGCCAGCAGTTTATGGGGGGCCGGGGAGCTGTTTTTT.

V and J are TRBV28 and TRBJ1-6, with TRBD1 as a possible D gene (6 bases). The CDR3 is 14 amino acids. Trimming shortened V by 4 bases and J by 13 bases, and 17 bases separated the two germline ends. Per the germline V gene, CDR1 is MDHEN and CDR2 is SYDVKM. DNA of the CDR3: TGTGCCAGCAGTTCGCAGGGGACCTCGCGCCCCCTCCACTTT. Amino acid sequence: CASSSQGTSRPLHF.